This T cell receptor (beta chain) was sequenced during a study of technical replicates of blood from several donors. CDR1 is SGHRS and CDR2 is YFSETQ in the germline V gene. The CDR3 totals 15 residues. The V end lost 5 bases, the J end lost 0 bases, and 11 bases lay between the germline ends. The repertoire was sequenced with immunoSEQ multiplex PCR; TCRdb's copy has only in-frame clones and lacks some. The sample consists of around 64,000 clones, around 93% of them appearing once. The sample taken for sequencing was PBMCs. The V gene is TRBV5-1, the J gene TRBJ2-2, with a possible D match to TRBD1 (6 bases). This receptor was obtained from a human donor in good health. Some clones in this sample may be carry-over from other donors' samples. The chain's CDR3 is CASSSTGTNTGELFF. CDR3 sequence (DNA): TGCGCCAGCAGTTCGACAGGTACGAACACCGGGGAGCTGTTTTTT.